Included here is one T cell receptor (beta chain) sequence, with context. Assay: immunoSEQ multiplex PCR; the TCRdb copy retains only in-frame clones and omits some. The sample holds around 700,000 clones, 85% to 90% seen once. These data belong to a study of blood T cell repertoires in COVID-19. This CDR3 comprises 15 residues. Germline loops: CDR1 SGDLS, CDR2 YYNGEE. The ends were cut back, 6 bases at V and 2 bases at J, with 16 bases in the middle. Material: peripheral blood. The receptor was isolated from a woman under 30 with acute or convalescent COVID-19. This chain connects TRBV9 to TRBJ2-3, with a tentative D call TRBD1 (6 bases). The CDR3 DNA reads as TGTGCCAGCACCTATGGGACAACTCCCACAGATACGCAGTATTTT. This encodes CASTYGTTPTDTQYF.